These T cell receptor beta chains were read from a single sample in a study of OX40 agonist ivuxolimab in advanced cancers. Produced via immunoSEQ multiplex PCR; TCRdb's table is partial and in-frame only. The table includes more than 95,000 clones, around 90% detected once. Sequences were derived from CD4+ or CD8+ T cells sorted from blood, sampled in a trial of the OX40 agonist ivuxolimab. The receptors were gathered from an adult with an advanced solid tumor such as melanoma, head and neck, liver or kidney cancer. Both conserved end residues are part of each CDR3. A D gene is named only where the DNA matches it firmly. Not every row has a clone size; where given, it reads once, few, many or a size class.

D gene: .; CDR3 length: 14; V gene: TRBV4-3; clone size: .; J gene: TRBJ1-2; CDR3 protein: CASSQVDAPTRYTF; CDR3 DNA: TGCGCCAGCAGCCAAGTGGACGCACCCACACGCTACACCTTC
D gene: .; CDR3 length: 13; V gene: TRBV9; clone size: .; J gene: TRBJ1-3; CDR3 protein: CASSVEVENTIYF; CDR3 DNA: TGTGCCAGCAGCGTAGAAGTGGAAAACACCATATATTTT
D gene: .; CDR3 length: 14; V gene: TRBV7-9; clone size: .; J gene: TRBJ1-2; CDR3 protein: CASSRGTSNYGYTF; CDR3 DNA: TGTGCCAGCAGCCGCGGGACTTCCAACTATGGCTACACCTTC
D gene: .; CDR3 length: 14; V gene: TRBV6-6; clone size: .; J gene: TRBJ1-5; CDR3 protein: CASSPTGRGQPQHF; CDR3 DNA: TGTGCCAGCAGCCCAACAGGGAGGGGTCAGCCCCAGCATTTT
D gene: .; CDR3 length: 15; V gene: TRBV6-1; clone size: .; J gene: TRBJ2-1; CDR3 protein: CASNRGYGSYNEQFF; CDR3 DNA: TGTGCCAGCAATAGGGGTTACGGCTCCTACAATGAGCAGTTCTTC
D gene: .; CDR3 length: 14; V gene: TRBV7-2; clone size: .; J gene: TRBJ1-3; CDR3 protein: CASSPGIAGNTIYF; CDR3 DNA: TGTGCCAGCAGCCCAGGGATTGCTGGAAACACCATATATTTT
D gene: .; CDR3 length: 14; V gene: TRBV15; clone size: once; J gene: TRBJ1-5; CDR3 protein: CATSGQGVMSPQHF; CDR3 DNA: TGTGCCACCAGCGGACAAGGGGTGATGTCGCCCCAGCATTTT
D gene: .; CDR3 length: 15; V gene: TRBV15; clone size: once; J gene: TRBJ1-6; CDR3 protein: CATSRGLGAASPLHF; CDR3 DNA: TGTGCCACCAGCAGAGGATTAGGGGCAGCGTCACCCCTCCACTTT
D gene: .; CDR3 length: 15; V gene: TRBV28; clone size: once; J gene: TRBJ2-3; CDR3 protein: CASSLKLTGTDTQYF; CDR3 DNA: TGTGCCAGCAGTTTAAAACTAACCGGCACAGATACGCAGTATTTT
D gene: .; CDR3 length: 16; V gene: TRBV23-1; clone size: .; J gene: TRBJ2-7; CDR3 protein: CASSQSYDNPRDEQYF; CDR3 DNA: TGCGCCAGCAGTCAATCGTATGACAACCCCCGGGACGAGCAGTACTTC
D gene: .; CDR3 length: 13; V gene: TRBV7-9; clone size: .; J gene: TRBJ1-1; CDR3 protein: CASSLSKNTEAFF; CDR3 DNA: TGTGCCAGCAGCTTATCCAAGAACACTGAAGCTTTCTTT
D gene: .; CDR3 length: 14; V gene: TRBV7-9; clone size: .; J gene: TRBJ1-1; CDR3 protein: CASSFYQGTTEAFF; CDR3 DNA: TGTGCCAGCAGCTTTTATCAGGGGACCACTGAAGCTTTCTTT
D gene: .; CDR3 length: 14; V gene: TRBV6-5; clone size: .; J gene: TRBJ2-5; CDR3 protein: CASSYSTLQETQYF; CDR3 DNA: TGTGCCAGCAGTTATTCGACTTTACAAGAGACCCAGTACTTC
D gene: .; CDR3 length: 15; V gene: TRBV6-6; clone size: .; J gene: TRBJ1-5; CDR3 protein: CASSYGGGLGQPQHF; CDR3 DNA: TGTGCCAGCAGTTACGGGGGGGGATTGGGACAGCCCCAGCATTTT
D gene: .; CDR3 length: 11; V gene: TRBV7-8; clone size: .; J gene: TRBJ1-2; CDR3 protein: CASSSGGGYTF; CDR3 DNA: TGTGCCAGCAGCTCAGGAGGAGGCTACACCTTC
D gene: .; CDR3 length: 11; V gene: TRBV7-6; clone size: .; J gene: TRBJ2-1; CDR3 protein: CASGGYNEQFF; CDR3 DNA: TGTGCCAGCGGGGGTTACAATGAGCAGTTCTTC
D gene: .; CDR3 length: 14; V gene: TRBV7-9; clone size: few; J gene: TRBJ1-1; CDR3 protein: CASNRGLMNTEAFF; CDR3 DNA: TGTGCCAGCAACCGTGGACTAATGAACACTGAAGCTTTCTTT
D gene: .; CDR3 length: 14; V gene: TRBV6-5; clone size: .; J gene: TRBJ2-5; CDR3 protein: CASSYDPARETQYF; CDR3 DNA: TGTGCCAGCAGTTACGACCCTGCCAGGGAGACCCAGTACTTC
D gene: .; CDR3 length: 15; V gene: TRBV7-2; clone size: .; J gene: TRBJ1-3; CDR3 protein: CASSPTGGSGNTIYF; CDR3 DNA: TGTGCCAGCAGCCCTACCGGGGGCTCTGGAAACACCATATATTTT
D gene: .; CDR3 length: 15; V gene: TRBV5-1; clone size: .; J gene: TRBJ2-3; CDR3 protein: CASSLGGTSTDTQYF; CDR3 DNA: TGCGCCAGCAGCTTAGGTGGTACTAGCACAGATACGCAGTATTTT
D gene: .; CDR3 length: 18; V gene: TRBV28; clone size: .; J gene: TRBJ2-6; CDR3 protein: CASRHTSGARSGANVLTF; CDR3 DNA: TGTGCCAGCAGACACACATCAGGCGCCCGGTCGGGGGCCAACGTCCTGACTTTC
D gene: .; CDR3 length: 11; V gene: TRBV15; clone size: .; J gene: TRBJ1-1; CDR3 protein: CATSRDEKAFF; CDR3 DNA: TGTGCCACCAGCAGAGATGAAAAAGCTTTCTTT
D gene: .; CDR3 length: 14; V gene: TRBV15; clone size: once; J gene: TRBJ1-2; CDR3 protein: CATSQSTVNYGYTF; CDR3 DNA: TGTGCCACCAGCCAATCGACAGTTAACTATGGCTACACCTTC
D gene: .; CDR3 length: 15; V gene: TRBV9; clone size: .; J gene: TRBJ2-5; CDR3 protein: CASSPRRSTQETQYF; CDR3 DNA: TGTGCCAGCAGCCCCCGACGATCGACACAAGAGACCCAGTACTTC
D gene: TRBD1; CDR3 length: 15; V gene: TRBV5-1; clone size: .; J gene: TRBJ2-1; CDR3 protein: CASSWQGAPPNEQFF; CDR3 DNA: TGCGCCAGCAGCTGGCAGGGGGCCCCCCCCAATGAGCAGTTCTTC
D gene: TRBD2; CDR3 length: 17; V gene: TRBV5-4; clone size: once; J gene: TRBJ2-5; CDR3 protein: CASSSGGLAGLVETQYF; CDR3 DNA: TGTGCCAGCAGCTCGGGAGGGTTAGCGGGGTTGGTGGAGACCCAGTACTTC
D gene: .; CDR3 length: 15; V gene: TRBV4-2; clone size: .; J gene: TRBJ2-5; CDR3 protein: CASSDWTGVQETQYF; CDR3 DNA: TGTGCCAGCAGCGATTGGACTGGGGTGCAAGAGACCCAGTACTTC
D gene: .; CDR3 length: 13; V gene: TRBV19; clone size: .; J gene: TRBJ2-7; CDR3 protein: CASSLQVTYEQYF; CDR3 DNA: TGTGCCAGTAGTCTACAGGTAACCTACGAGCAGTACTTC
D gene: .; CDR3 length: 15; V gene: TRBV28; clone size: once; J gene: TRBJ1-2; CDR3 protein: CASSFPWGGGYGHTF; CDR3 DNA: TGTGCCAGCAGTTTTCCGTGGGGAGGCGGCTATGGCCACACCTTC
D gene: .; CDR3 length: 12; V gene: TRBV28; clone size: few; J gene: TRBJ1-2; CDR3 protein: CASSLVPYGYTF; CDR3 DNA: TGTGCCAGCAGTTTAGTTCCCTATGGCTACACCTTC
D gene: .; CDR3 length: 13; V gene: TRBV5-5; clone size: .; J gene: TRBJ2-1; CDR3 protein: CASSRSGPNEQFF; CDR3 DNA: TGTGCCAGCAGCCGTAGTGGGCCCAATGAGCAGTTCTTC
D gene: .; CDR3 length: 15; V gene: TRBV7-8; clone size: .; J gene: TRBJ2-3; CDR3 protein: CASSLRGTSTDTQYF; CDR3 DNA: TGTGCCAGCAGCCTGAGGGGGACCTCCACAGATACGCAGTATTTT
D gene: .; CDR3 length: 15; V gene: TRBV4-3; clone size: .; J gene: TRBJ1-1; CDR3 protein: CASSQDRSRSLEAFF; CDR3 DNA: TGCGCCAGCAGCCAAGATCGGAGCCGTTCTCTTGAAGCTTTCTTT
D gene: TRBD1; CDR3 length: 13; V gene: TRBV30; clone size: .; J gene: TRBJ1-2; CDR3 protein: CAWSVSGGYGYTF; CDR3 DNA: TGTGCCTGGAGTGTATCAGGGGGCTATGGCTACACCTTC
D gene: .; CDR3 length: 14; V gene: TRBV27; clone size: .; J gene: TRBJ2-1; CDR3 protein: CASSGTERYNEQFF; CDR3 DNA: TGTGCCAGCAGTGGGACTGAAAGATACAATGAGCAGTTCTTC
D gene: TRBD2; CDR3 length: 13; V gene: TRBV30; clone size: .; J gene: TRBJ2-5; CDR3 protein: CAWLAGGGETQYF; CDR3 DNA: TGTGCCTGGTTAGCGGGGGGAGGGGAGACCCAGTACTTC
D gene: TRBD1; CDR3 length: 16; V gene: TRBV19; clone size: .; J gene: TRBJ1-6; CDR3 protein: CASSPQGRSYNSPLHF; CDR3 DNA: TGTGCCAGTAGTCCACAGGGGCGCTCCTATAATTCACCCCTCCACTTT
D gene: .; CDR3 length: 15; V gene: TRBV7-2; clone size: .; J gene: TRBJ2-3; CDR3 protein: CASSLLGGSTDTQYF; CDR3 DNA: TGTGCCAGCAGCCTTCTAGGGGGGAGCACAGATACGCAGTATTTT
D gene: TRBD2; CDR3 length: 15; V gene: TRBV11-2; clone size: once; J gene: TRBJ2-1; CDR3 protein: CASSSRGGSWDEQFF; CDR3 DNA: TGTGCCAGCAGCTCTCGGGGGGGAAGTTGGGATGAGCAGTTCTTC
D gene: TRBD1; CDR3 length: 15; V gene: TRBV4-3; clone size: .; J gene: TRBJ2-1; CDR3 protein: CASSQQGQGSNEQFF; CDR3 DNA: TGCGCCAGCAGCCAACAGGGACAGGGTTCCAATGAGCAGTTCTTC
D gene: TRBD2; CDR3 length: 17; V gene: TRBV11-2; clone size: .; J gene: TRBJ2-2; CDR3 protein: CASSLVPSGVHTGELFF; CDR3 DNA: TGTGCCAGCAGCTTAGTCCCTAGCGGGGTTCACACCGGGGAGCTGTTTTTT
D gene: TRBD1; CDR3 length: 16; V gene: TRBV7-2; clone size: .; J gene: TRBJ2-5; CDR3 protein: CASIEGPGQTLETQYF; CDR3 DNA: TGTGCCAGCATCGAAGGGCCGGGACAGACTTTAGAGACCCAGTACTTC
D gene: TRBD2; CDR3 length: 16; V gene: TRBV25-1; clone size: .; J gene: TRBJ2-3; CDR3 protein: CASSQGLAGGTDTQYF; CDR3 DNA: TGTGCCAGCAGCCAAGGACTAGCGGGGGGCACAGATACGCAGTATTTT
D gene: .; CDR3 length: 16; V gene: TRBV6-1; clone size: .; J gene: TRBJ2-5; CDR3 protein: CASSERGGGLKETQYF; CDR3 DNA: TGTGCCAGCAGTGAACGGGGAGGGGGACTGAAAGAGACCCAGTACTTC
D gene: .; CDR3 length: 16; V gene: TRBV28; clone size: .; J gene: TRBJ2-1; CDR3 protein: CASSLVSLTSYNEQFF; CDR3 DNA: TGTGCCAGCAGTTTGGTATCGTTAACTAGCTATAATGAGCAGTTCTTC
D gene: TRBD2; CDR3 length: 14; V gene: TRBV5-1; clone size: once; J gene: TRBJ2-7; CDR3 protein: CASSLRGREDEQYF; CDR3 DNA: TGCGCCAGCAGCTTGAGAGGGAGGGAGGACGAGCAGTACTTC
D gene: .; CDR3 length: 16; V gene: TRBV6-4; clone size: .; J gene: TRBJ1-2; CDR3 protein: CASSDPPATANYGYTF; CDR3 DNA: TGTGCCAGCAGTGACCCCCCGGCCACTGCTAACTATGGCTACACCTTC
D gene: TRBD1; CDR3 length: 14; V gene: TRBV6-5; clone size: .; J gene: TRBJ1-1; CDR3 protein: CASIRQGAGTEAFF; CDR3 DNA: TGTGCCAGCATCAGGCAGGGGGCTGGAACTGAAGCTTTCTTT
D gene: .; CDR3 length: 13; V gene: TRBV28; clone size: .; J gene: TRBJ2-7; CDR3 protein: CASSFGSSYEQYF; CDR3 DNA: TGTGCCAGCAGTTTTGGGAGTAGTTACGAGCAGTACTTC
D gene: .; CDR3 length: 16; V gene: TRBV30; clone size: .; J gene: TRBJ1-3; CDR3 protein: CAWRLGPLRSGNTIYF; CDR3 DNA: TGTGCCTGGAGATTAGGTCCTCTCCGCTCTGGAAACACCATATATTTT
D gene: TRBD2; CDR3 length: 19; V gene: TRBV5-6; clone size: .; J gene: TRBJ2-3; CDR3 protein: CASSFRLAGGSVSADTQYF; CDR3 DNA: TGTGCCAGCAGCTTCCGACTAGCGGGGGGCTCCGTCAGTGCAGATACGCAGTATTTT
D gene: .; CDR3 length: 13; V gene: TRBV30; clone size: few; J gene: TRBJ1-5; CDR3 protein: CAWSRGRDQPQHF; CDR3 DNA: TGTGCCTGGAGTCGGGGCAGGGATCAGCCCCAGCATTTT
D gene: .; CDR3 length: 17; V gene: TRBV9; clone size: .; J gene: TRBJ2-6; CDR3 protein: CASSDREGSAGANVLTF; CDR3 DNA: TGTGCCAGCAGCGACAGGGAGGGGTCTGCTGGGGCCAACGTCCTGACTTTC